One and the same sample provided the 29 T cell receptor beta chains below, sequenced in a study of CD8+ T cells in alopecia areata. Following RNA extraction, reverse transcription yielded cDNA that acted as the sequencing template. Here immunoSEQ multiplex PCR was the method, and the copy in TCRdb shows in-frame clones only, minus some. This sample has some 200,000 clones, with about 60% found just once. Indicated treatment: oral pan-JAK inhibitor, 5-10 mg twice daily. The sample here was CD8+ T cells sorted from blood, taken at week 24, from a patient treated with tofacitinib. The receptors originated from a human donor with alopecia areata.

CDR3 loop: CATSRDHKPRSNTQYF. The CDR3 coding sequence is TGTGCCACCAGCAGAGATCATAAACCCCGGAGCAATACGCAGTATTTT. The genes are TRBV15 and TRBJ2-3, with no clear D. This CDR3 comprises 16 residues. V was trimmed by 0 bases and J by 7 bases, leaving 17 bases between them. CDR1 is LNHNV and CDR2 is YYDKDF in the germline V gene (reference sequence).

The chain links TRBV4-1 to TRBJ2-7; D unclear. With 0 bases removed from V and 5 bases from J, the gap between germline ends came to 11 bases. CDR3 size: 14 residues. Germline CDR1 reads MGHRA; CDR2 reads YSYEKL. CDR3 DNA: TGCGCCAGCAGCCAAGAGAAGAGTACGGACGAGCAGTACTTC. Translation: CASSQEKSTDEQYF.

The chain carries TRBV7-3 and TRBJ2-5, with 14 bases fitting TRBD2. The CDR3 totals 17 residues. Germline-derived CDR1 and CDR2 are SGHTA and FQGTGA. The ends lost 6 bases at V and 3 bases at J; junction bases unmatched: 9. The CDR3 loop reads CASSPFPGLAGEETQYF. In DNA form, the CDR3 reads TGTGCCAGCAGTCCCTTCCCGGGACTAGCGGGGGAAGAGACCCAGTACTTC.

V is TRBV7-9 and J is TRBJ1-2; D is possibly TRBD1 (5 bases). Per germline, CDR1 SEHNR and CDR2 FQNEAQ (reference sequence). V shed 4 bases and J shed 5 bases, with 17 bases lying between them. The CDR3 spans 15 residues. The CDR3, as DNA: TGTGCCAGCAGCTACGCCGGACAACTTGGTTATGGCTACACCTTC. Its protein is CASSYAGQLGYGYTF.

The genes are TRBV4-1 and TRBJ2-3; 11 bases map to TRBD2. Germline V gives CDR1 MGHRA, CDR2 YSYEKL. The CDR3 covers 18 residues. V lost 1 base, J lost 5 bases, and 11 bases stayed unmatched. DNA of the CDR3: TGCGCCAGCAGCCAAGCTCCCGAGGTAGCGGGGGGGTTAGATACGCAGTATTTT. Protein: CASSQAPEVAGGLDTQYF.

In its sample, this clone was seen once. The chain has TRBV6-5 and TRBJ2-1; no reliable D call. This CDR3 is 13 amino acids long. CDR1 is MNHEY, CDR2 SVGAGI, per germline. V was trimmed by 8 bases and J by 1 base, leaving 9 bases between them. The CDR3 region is CASGLGSYNEQFF. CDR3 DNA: TGTGCCAGCGGCCTGGGTTCCTACAATGAGCAGTTCTTC.

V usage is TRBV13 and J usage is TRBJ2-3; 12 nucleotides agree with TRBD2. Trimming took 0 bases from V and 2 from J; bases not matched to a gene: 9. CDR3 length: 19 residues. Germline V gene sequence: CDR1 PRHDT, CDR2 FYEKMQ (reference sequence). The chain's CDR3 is CASSLGQTSGGLDTDTQYF. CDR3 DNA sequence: TGTGCCAGCAGCTTAGGCCAGACTAGCGGGGGCCTAGACACAGATACGCAGTATTTT.

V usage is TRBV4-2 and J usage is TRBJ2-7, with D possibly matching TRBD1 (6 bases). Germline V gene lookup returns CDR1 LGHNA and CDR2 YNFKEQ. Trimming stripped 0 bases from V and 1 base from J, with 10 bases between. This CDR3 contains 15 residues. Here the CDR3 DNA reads TGTGCCAGCAGCCAAGAGATCCAGGGGTCCTACGAGCAGTACTTC. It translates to CASSQEIQGSYEQYF.

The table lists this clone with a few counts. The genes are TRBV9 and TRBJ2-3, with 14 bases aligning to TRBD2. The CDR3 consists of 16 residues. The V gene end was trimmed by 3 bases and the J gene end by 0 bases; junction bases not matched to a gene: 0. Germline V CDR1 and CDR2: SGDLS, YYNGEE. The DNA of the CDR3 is TGTGCCAGCAGCGGGACTAGCGGGGGGAGCACAGATACGCAGTATTTT. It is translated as CASSGTSGGSTDTQYF.

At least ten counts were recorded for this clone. CDR3 nucleotides: TGTGCCATCAGTTCAGACACCTACAATGAGCAGTTCTTC. Translating gives CAISSDTYNEQFF. The chain recombines TRBV10-3 with TRBJ2-1; no definite D call. Trimming removed 5 bases at V and 2 bases at J, with 7 bases between. Germline V lookup: CDR1 ENHRY, CDR2 SYGVKD. CDR3 size: 13 residues.

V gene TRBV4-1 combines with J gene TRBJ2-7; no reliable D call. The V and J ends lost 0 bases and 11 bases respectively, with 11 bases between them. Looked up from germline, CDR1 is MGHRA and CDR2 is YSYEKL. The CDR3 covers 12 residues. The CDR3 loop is CASSQDGDGKYF. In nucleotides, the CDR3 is TGCGCCAGCAGCCAAGATGGTGACGGAAAGTACTTC.

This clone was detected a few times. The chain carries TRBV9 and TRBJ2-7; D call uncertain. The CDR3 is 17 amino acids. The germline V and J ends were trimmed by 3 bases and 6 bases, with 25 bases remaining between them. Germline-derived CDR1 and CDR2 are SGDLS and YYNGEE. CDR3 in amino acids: CASSGSRGGAKIREQYF. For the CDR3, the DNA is TGTGCCAGCAGCGGATCCCGTGGCGGCGCTAAGATACGCGAGCAGTACTTC.

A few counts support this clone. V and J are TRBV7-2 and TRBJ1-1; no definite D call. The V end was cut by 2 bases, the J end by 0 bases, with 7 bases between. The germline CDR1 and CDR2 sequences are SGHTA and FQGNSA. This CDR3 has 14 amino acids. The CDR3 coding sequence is TGTGCCAGCAGCTTACTCGGACTGAACACTGAAGCTTTCTTT. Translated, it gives CASSLLGLNTEAFF.

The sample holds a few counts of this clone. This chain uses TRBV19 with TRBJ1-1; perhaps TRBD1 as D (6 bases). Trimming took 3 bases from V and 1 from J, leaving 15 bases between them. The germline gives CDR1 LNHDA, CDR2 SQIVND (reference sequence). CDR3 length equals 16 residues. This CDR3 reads CASSIPGRGPNTEAFF. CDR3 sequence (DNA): TGTGCCAGTAGTATCCCGGGGCGGGGGCCGAACACTGAAGCTTTCTTT.

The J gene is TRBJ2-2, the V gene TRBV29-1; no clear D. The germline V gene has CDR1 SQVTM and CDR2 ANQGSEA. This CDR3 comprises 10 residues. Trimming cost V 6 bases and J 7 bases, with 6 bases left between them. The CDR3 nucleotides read TGCAGCGTATGGGACGGGGAGCTGTTTTTT. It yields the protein CSVWDGELFF.

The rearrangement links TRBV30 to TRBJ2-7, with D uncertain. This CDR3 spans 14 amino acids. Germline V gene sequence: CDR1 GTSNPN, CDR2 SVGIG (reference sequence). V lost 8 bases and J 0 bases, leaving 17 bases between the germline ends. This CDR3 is CAPVWAQSSYEQYF. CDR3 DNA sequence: TGTGCCCCTGTCTGGGCACAGAGCTCCTACGAGCAGTACTTC.

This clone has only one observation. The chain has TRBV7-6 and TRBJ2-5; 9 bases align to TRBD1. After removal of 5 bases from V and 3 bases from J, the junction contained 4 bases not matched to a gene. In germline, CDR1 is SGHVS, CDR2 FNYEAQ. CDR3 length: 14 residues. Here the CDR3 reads CASSPGTGKETQYF. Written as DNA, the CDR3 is TGTGCCAGCAGCCCCGGGACAGGGAAAGAGACCCAGTACTTC.

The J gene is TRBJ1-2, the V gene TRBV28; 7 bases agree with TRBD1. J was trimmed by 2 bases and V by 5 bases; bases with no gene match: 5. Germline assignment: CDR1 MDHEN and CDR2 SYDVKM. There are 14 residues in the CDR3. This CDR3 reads CASSPDRENYGYTF. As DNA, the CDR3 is TGTGCCAGCAGTCCCGACAGGGAGAACTATGGCTACACCTTC.

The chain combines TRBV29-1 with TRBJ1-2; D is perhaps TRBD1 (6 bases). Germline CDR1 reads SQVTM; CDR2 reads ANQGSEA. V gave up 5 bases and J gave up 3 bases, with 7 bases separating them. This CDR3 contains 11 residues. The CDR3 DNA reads TGCAGCGTTCACAGGGACTATGGCTACACCTTC. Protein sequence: CSVHRDYGYTF.

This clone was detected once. Here the CDR3 DNA reads TGTGCCTGGTATGGCATTAGGGGCACTGAAGCTTTCTTT. Amino acids: CAWYGIRGTEAFF. The chain uses TRBV30 and TRBJ1-1, with a weak D call TRBD1 (5 bases). The CDR3 runs 13 residues. The V and J ends lost 5 bases and 4 bases respectively, with 14 bases between them. The germline CDR1 and CDR2 sequences are GTSNPN and SVGIG (reference sequence).

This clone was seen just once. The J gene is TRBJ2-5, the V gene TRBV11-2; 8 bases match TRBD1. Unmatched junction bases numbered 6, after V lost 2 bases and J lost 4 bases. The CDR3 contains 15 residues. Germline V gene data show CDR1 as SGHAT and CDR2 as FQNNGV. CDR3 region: CASSLYDRGGETQYF. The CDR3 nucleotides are TGTGCCAGCAGCTTATACGACAGGGGCGGAGAGACCCAGTACTTC.

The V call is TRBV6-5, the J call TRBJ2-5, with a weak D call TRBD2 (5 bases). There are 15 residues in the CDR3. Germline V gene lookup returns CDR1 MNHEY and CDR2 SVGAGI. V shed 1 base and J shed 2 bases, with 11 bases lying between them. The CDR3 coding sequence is TGTGCCAGCAGTTACTTAGGCCGGGGTCAAGAGACCCAGTACTTC. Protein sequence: CASSYLGRGQETQYF.

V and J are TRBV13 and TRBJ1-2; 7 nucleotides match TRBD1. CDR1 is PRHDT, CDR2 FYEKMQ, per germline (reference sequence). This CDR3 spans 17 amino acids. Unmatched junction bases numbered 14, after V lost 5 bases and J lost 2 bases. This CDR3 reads CASSQRETGRQNYGYTF. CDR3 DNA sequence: TGTGCCAGCAGCCAAAGGGAGACAGGGCGCCAAAACTATGGCTACACCTTC.

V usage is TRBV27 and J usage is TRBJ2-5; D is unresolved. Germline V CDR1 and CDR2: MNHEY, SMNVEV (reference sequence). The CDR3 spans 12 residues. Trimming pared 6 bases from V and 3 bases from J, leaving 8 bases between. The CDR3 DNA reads TGTGCCAGCAGAGGGTCCAAAGAGACCCAGTACTTC. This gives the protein CASRGSKETQYF.

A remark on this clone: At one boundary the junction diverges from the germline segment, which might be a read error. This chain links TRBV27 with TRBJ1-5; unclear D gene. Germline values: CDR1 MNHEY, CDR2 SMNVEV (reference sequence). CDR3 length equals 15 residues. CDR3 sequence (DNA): TGTGCCAACAGTCCCGCGTTTGGGAGCGGGCAGCCCCAGCATTTT. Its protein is CANSPAFGSGQPQHF.

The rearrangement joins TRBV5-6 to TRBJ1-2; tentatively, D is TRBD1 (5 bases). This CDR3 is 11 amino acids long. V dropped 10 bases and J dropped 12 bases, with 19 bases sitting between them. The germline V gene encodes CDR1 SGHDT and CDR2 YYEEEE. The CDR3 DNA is TGTGCCGGGCGAGAGGGACCAGAGCACACCTTC. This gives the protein CAGREGPEHTF.

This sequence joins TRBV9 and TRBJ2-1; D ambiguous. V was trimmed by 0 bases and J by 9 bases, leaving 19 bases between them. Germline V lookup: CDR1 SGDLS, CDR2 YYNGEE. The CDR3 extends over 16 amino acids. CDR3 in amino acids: CASSVGWGSMGIEQFF. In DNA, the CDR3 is TGTGCCAGCAGCGTAGGATGGGGTTCGATGGGGATTGAGCAGTTCTTC.

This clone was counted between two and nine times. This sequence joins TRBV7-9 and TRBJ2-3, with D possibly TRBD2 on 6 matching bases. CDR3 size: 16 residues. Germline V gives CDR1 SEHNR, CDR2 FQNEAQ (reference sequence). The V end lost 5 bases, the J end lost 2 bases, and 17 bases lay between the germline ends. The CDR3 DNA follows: TGTGCCAGCAGCCCGAGATCGGGGGTTGACACAGATACGCAGTATTTT. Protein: CASSPRSGVDTDTQYF.

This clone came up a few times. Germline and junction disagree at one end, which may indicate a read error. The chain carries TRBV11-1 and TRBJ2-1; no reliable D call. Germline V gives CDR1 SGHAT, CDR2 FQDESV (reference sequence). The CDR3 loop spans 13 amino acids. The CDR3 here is CASSLTVYTEQFF. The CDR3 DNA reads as TGTGCCAGCAGCTTAACGGTTTACACTGAGCAGTTCTTC.